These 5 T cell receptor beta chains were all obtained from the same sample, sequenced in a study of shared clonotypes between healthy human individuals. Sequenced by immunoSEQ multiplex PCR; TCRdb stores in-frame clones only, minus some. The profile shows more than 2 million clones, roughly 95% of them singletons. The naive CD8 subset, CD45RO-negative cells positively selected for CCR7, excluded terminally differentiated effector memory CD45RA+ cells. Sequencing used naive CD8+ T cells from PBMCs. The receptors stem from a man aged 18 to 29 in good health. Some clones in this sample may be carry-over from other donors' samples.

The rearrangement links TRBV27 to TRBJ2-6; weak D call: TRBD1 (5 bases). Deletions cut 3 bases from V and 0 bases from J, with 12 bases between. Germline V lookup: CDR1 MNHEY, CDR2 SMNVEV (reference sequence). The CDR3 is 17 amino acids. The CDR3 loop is CASSFLDRRSGANVLTF. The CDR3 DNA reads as TGTGCCAGCAGTTTCCTCGACAGACGCTCTGGGGCCAACGTCCTGACTTTC.

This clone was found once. The CDR3 region has the DNA TGTGCCAGCAGCTCCCGGGACAGGGGGTGGGATGAGCAGTTCTTC. Protein sequence: CASSSRDRGWDEQFF. The rearrangement uses TRBV7-3 and TRBJ2-1; 11 bases line up with TRBD1. Per germline, CDR1 SGHTA and CDR2 FQGTGA. V was clipped by 4 bases and J by 8 bases; unmatched bases: 7. The length of the CDR3 is 15 residues.

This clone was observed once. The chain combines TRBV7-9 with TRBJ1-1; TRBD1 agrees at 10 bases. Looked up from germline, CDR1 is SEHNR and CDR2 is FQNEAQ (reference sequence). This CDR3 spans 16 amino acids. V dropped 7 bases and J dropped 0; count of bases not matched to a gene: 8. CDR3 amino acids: CASIDRQGAVNTEAFF. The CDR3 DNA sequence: TGTGCCAGCATCGATAGACAGGGGGCCGTGAACACTGAAGCTTTCTTT.

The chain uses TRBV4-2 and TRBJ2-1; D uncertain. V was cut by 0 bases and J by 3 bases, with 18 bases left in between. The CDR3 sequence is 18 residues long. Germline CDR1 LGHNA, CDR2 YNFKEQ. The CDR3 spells CASSQDSSSLLFYNEQFF. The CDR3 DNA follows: TGTGCCAGCAGCCAAGATTCGAGTTCCCTCCTTTTCTACAATGAGCAGTTCTTC.

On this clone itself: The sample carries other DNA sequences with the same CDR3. CDR3 nucleotide sequence: TGCGCCAGCAGCCCGTCCCGGGACAGGGGCAGCTACGAGCAGTACTTC. Translating it yields CASSPSRDRGSYEQYF. The chain is built from TRBV5-1 and TRBJ2-7; TRBD1 matches 10 bases. The CDR3 has 16 amino acids. Trimming at V came to 4 bases and at J to 3 bases, leaving 10 bases not matched to a gene. The germline V gene has CDR1 SGHRS and CDR2 YFSETQ.